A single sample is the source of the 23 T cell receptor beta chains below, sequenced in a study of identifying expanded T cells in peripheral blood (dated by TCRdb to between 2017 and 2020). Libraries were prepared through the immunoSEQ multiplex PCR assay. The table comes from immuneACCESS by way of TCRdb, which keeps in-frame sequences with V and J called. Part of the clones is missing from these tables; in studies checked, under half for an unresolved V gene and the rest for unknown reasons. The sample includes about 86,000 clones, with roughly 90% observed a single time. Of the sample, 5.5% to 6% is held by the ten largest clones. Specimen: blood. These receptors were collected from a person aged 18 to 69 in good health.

The DNA of the CDR3 is TGTGCCAGCAGCAAAGTGGAAGCGGGAGGTAAAGAGCAGTTCTTC. Translation gives CASSKVEAGGKEQFF. The rearrangement links TRBV21-1 to TRBJ2-1; TRBD2, the table's D call, was not compared with the DNA. TRBV21-1 is a recognized pseudogene. The CDR3 has 15 amino acids.

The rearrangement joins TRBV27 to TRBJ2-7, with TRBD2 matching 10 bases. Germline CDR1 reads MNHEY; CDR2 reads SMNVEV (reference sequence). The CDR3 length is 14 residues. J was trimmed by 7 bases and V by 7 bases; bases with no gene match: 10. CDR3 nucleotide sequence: TGTGCCAGCAACCCCGGGACTAGCGTTATGGAGCAGTACTTC. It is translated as CASNPGTSVMEQYF.

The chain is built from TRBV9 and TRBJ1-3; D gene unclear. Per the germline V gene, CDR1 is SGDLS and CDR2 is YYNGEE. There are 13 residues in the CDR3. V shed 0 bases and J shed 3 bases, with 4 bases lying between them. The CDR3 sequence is CASSVGIGNTIYF. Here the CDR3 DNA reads TGTGCCAGCAGCGTAGGGATTGGAAACACCATATATTTT. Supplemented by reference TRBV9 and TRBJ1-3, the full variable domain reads DSGVTQTPKHLITATGQRVTLRCSPRSGDLSVYWYQQSLDQGLQFLIQYYNGEERAKGNILERFSAQQFPDLHSELNLSSLELGDSALYFCASSVGIGNTIYFGEGSWLTVV.

In DNA, the CDR3 is TGTGCCACCAGCGGCCCGGGACAGGGGTTTAGGGCAGATACGCAGTATTTT. Its translation is CATSGPGQGFRADTQYF. This sequence joins TRBV15 and TRBJ2-3; 10 bases agree with TRBD1. Looked up from germline, CDR1 is LNHNV and CDR2 is YYDKDF (reference sequence). Germline trimming cut 5 bases from V and 4 bases from J; bases unmatched to any gene: 12. There are 17 residues in the CDR3.

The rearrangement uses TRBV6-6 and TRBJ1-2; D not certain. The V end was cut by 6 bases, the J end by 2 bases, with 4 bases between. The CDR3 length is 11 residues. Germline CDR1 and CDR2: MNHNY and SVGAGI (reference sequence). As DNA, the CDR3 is TGTGCCAGCAGGAGAAACTATGGCTACACCTTC. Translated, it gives CASRRNYGYTF.

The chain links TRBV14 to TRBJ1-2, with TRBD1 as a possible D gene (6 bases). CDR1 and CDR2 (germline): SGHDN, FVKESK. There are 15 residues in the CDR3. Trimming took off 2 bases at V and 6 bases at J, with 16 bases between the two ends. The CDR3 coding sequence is TGTGCCAGCAGCCAACAATCAGGGGATATCAATGGCTACACCTTC. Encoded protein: CASSQQSGDINGYTF.

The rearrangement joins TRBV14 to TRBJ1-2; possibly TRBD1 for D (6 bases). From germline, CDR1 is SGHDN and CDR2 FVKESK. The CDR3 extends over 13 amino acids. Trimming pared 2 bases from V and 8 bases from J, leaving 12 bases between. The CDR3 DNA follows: TGTGCCAGCAGCCAATACAGGGAATCCGGCTACACCTTC. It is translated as CASSQYRESGYTF.

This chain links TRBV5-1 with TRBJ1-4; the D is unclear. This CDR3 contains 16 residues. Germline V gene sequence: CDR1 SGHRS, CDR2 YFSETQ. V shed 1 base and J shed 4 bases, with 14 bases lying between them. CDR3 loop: CASSLTPRAFNEKLFF. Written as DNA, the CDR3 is TGCGCCAGCAGCTTGACCCCCCGGGCGTTTAATGAAAAACTGTTTTTT. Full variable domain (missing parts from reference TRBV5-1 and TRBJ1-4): KAGVTQTPRYLIKTRGQQVTLSCSPISGHRSVSWYQQTPGQGLQFLFEYFSETQRNKGNFPGRFSGRQFSNSRSEMNVSTLELGDSALYLCASSLTPRAFNEKLFFGSGTQLSVL.

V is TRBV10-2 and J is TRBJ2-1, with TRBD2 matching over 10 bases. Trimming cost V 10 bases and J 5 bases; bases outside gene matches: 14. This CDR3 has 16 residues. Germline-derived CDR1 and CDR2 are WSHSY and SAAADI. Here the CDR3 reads CATKPIRGTSDNEQFF. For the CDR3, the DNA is TGCGCCACTAAACCCATCCGAGGGACTAGCGACAATGAGCAGTTCTTC.

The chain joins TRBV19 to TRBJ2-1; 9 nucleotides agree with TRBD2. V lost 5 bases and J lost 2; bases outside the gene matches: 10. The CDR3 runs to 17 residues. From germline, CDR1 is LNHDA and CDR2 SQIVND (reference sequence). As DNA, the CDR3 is TGTGCCAGTAGTCCCTTAGCGGGAGATGGCCCCTACAATGAGCAGTTCTTC. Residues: CASSPLAGDGPYNEQFF. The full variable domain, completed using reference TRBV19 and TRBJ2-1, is DGGITQSPKYLFRKEGQNVTLSCEQNLNHDAMYWYRQDPGQGLRLIYYSQIVNDFQKGDIAEGYSVSREKKESFPLTVTSAQKNPTAFYLCASSPLAGDGPYNEQFFGPGTRLTVL.

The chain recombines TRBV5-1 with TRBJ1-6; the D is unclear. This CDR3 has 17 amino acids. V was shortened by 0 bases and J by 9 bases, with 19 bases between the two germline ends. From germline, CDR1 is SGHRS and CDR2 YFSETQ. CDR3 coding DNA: TGCGCCAGCAGCTTGGATGGGCTGAGTGAGCGGCGTTCACCCCTCCACTTT. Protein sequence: CASSLDGLSERRSPLHF.

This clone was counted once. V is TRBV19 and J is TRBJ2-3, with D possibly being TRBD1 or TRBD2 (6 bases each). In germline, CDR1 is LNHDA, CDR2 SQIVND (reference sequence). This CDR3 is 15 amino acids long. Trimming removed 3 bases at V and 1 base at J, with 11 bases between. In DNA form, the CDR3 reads TGTGCCAGTAGTATCCGAAGGGGGGGCACAGATACGCAGTATTTT. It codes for CASSIRRGGTDTQYF.

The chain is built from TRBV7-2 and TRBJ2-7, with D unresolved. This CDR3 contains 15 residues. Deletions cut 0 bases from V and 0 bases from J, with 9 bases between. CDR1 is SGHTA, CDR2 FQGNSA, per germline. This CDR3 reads CASSLAGGSSYEQYF. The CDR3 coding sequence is TGTGCCAGCAGCTTAGCGGGCGGTTCCTCCTACGAGCAGTACTTC.

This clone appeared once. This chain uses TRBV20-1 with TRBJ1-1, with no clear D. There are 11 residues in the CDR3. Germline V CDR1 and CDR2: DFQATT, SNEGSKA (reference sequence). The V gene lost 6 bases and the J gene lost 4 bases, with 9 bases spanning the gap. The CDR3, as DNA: TGCAGTGCCGAATTGTCCACTGAAGCTTTCTTT. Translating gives CSAELSTEAFF.

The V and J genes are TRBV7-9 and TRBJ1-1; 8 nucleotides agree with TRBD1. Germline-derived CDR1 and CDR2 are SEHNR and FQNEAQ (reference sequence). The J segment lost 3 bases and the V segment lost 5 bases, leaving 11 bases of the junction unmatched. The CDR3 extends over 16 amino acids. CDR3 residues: CASSVTGGILYTEAFF. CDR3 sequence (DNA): TGTGCCAGCAGCGTCACAGGGGGGATCTTGTACACTGAAGCTTTCTTT.

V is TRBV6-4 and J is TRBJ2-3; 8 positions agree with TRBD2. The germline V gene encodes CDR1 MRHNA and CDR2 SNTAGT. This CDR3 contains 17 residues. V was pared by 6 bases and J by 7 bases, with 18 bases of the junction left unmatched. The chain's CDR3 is CASSQTTSGLGIYTQYF. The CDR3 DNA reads TGTGCCAGCAGCCAAACAACTAGCGGCCTAGGCATCTATACGCAGTATTTT.

The CDR3 loop is CATSRDQHGLAGVSNEQFF. DNA of the CDR3: TGTGCCACCAGCAGAGATCAGCACGGACTAGCGGGAGTTAGTAATGAGCAGTTCTTC. The chain has TRBV15 and TRBJ2-1, with 13 nucleotides matching TRBD2. CDR1 and CDR2 from the germline V gene are LNHNV and YYDKDF (reference sequence). The CDR3 has 19 amino acids. After removal of 0 bases from V and 7 bases from J, the junction contained 12 bases not matched to a gene.

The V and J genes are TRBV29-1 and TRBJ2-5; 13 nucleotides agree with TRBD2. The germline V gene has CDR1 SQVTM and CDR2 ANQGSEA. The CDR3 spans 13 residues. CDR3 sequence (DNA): TGCAGTGGACTAGCGGGGGACATGGAGACCCAGTACTTC. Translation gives CSGLAGDMETQYF.

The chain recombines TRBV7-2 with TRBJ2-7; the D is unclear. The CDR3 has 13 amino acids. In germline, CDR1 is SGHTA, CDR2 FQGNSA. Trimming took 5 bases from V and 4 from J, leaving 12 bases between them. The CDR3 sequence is CASSPPIGYEQYF. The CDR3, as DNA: TGTGCCAGCAGCCCCCCCATAGGGTACGAGCAGTACTTC.

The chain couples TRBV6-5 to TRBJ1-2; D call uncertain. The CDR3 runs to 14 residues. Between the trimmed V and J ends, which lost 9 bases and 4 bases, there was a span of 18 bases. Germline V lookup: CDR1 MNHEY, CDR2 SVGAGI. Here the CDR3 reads CASTRWGTSYGYTF. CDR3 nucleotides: TGTGCCAGTACTAGGTGGGGAACAAGCTATGGCTACACCTTC.

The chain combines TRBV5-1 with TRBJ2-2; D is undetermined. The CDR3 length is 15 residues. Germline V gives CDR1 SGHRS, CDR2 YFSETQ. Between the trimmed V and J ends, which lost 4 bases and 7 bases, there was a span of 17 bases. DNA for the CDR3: TGCGCCAGCAGCCCCGTTGAGGCGAGCGACGGGGAGCTGTTTTTT. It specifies CASSPVEASDGELFF.

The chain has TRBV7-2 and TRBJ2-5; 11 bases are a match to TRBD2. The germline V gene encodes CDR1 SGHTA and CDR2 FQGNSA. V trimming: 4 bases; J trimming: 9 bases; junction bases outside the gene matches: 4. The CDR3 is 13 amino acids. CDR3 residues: CASSSAGLAAQYF. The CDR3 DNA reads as TGTGCCAGCAGCTCCGCGGGACTAGCGGCCCAGTACTTC.

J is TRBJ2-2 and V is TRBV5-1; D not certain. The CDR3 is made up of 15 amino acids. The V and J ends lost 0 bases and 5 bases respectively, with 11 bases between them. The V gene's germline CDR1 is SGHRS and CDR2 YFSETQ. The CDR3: CASSLAGRETGELFF. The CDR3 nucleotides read TGCGCCAGCAGCTTGGCCGGTCGCGAGACCGGGGAGCTGTTTTTT.